Here is one TCR beta chain with its context. Its specificity is not known. Clones were read by immunoSEQ multiplex PCR, and TCRdb kept only the in-frame ones, dropping some. The sample contains 170,000 or so clones, approximately 81% of which appear only once. V shed 7 bases, J shed 1 base, and the junction held 10 bases outside the gene matches. In germline, CDR1 is LNHDA, CDR2 SQIVND (reference sequence). This CDR3 contains 17 residues. The data belong to a study of cytomegalovirus exposure and HLA in healthy donors. Study-level results: Listed as cytomegalovirus-associated were 150 or so TCR beta chains. Most TCRs appeared rarely, but some public TCRs recurred in many donors. Using the classifier, cytomegalovirus status was reportedly diagnosed with high specificity and sensitivity.

While the first cohort had fewer than 850 subjects, the donors belonged to the separate validation cohort of fewer than 150 subjects. J is TRBJ2-6 and V is TRBV19, with 7 bases fitting TRBD1. Material for sequencing was PBMCs. The clonotype was recovered from a man aged 18 to 29 in good health and CMV-seropositive. CDR3 residues: CASTLGQVESGANVLTF. CDR3 nucleotide sequence: TGTGCCAGTACCCTAGGACAGGTTGAATCTGGGGCCAACGTCCTGACTTTC. Filled out from reference TRBV19 and TRBJ2-6, the complete variable domain reads DGGITQSPKYLFRKEGQNVTLSCEQNLNHDAMYWYRQDPGQGLRLIYYSQIVNDFQKGDIAEGYSVSREKKESFPLTVTSAQKNPTAFYLCASTLGQVESGANVLTFGAGSRLTVL.